Following are 14 T cell receptor beta chains from one sample sequenced in a study of PD-1 blockade in classical Hodgkin lymphoma. Clones were sequenced by immunoSEQ multiplex PCR, and TCRdb holds only the in-frame ones, with some missing. The repertoire holds several thousand clones, with just under 80% as singletons. All patients relapsed after autologous stem cell transplantation, and brentuximab vedotin exposure varied. Using magnetic negative selection, the CD4+ T cells were separated out of thawed PBMCs. The sample consisted of CD4+ T cells from blood, taken at baseline. The receptor set was obtained from a human donor with classical Hodgkin lymphoma.

The chain couples TRBV11-3 to TRBJ2-2; the D gene could be TRBD1 or TRBD2 (6 bases each). The V end was cut by 5 bases, the J end by 0 bases, with 13 bases between. Per the germline V gene, CDR1 is SGHNT and CDR2 is YENEEA. CDR3 length equals 16 residues. CDR3 coding DNA: TGTGCCAGCAGCGGAGGGGGGACGGCGAACACCGGGGAGCTGTTTTTT. Its protein product is CASSGGGTANTGELFF. Variable domain in full (rest from reference TRBV11-3 and TRBJ2-2): EAGVVQSPRYKIIEKKQPVAFWCNPISGHNTLYWYLQNLGQGPELLIRYENEEAVDDSQLPKDRFSAERLKGVDSTLKIQPAELGDSAVYLCASSGGGTANTGELFFGEGSRLTVL.

The chain uses TRBV11-2 and TRBJ2-1; 8 positions agree with TRBD2. Unmatched junction bases numbered 10, after V lost 5 bases and J lost 4 bases. The CDR3 covers 16 residues. CDR1 SGHAT and CDR2 FQNNGV come from the germline V gene. CDR3 sequence reads: CASSPGGTRLYNEQFF. In nucleotides, the CDR3 is TGTGCCAGCAGCCCCGGCGGGACTAGACTATACAATGAGCAGTTCTTC.

The chain links TRBV7-6 to TRBJ1-5; TRBD1 might be the D (5 bases). The V and J ends lost 5 bases and 6 bases respectively, with 14 bases between them. CDR3 length equals 14 residues. CDR1 is SGHVS, CDR2 FNYEAQ, per germline. Written as DNA, the CDR3 is TGTGCCAGCAGCAATTCAGGGAAAGGTCAGCCCCAGCATTTT. The encoded protein is CASSNSGKGQPQHF.

The chain employs TRBV7-8 and TRBJ2-3; 13 bases agree with TRBD2. From germline, CDR1 is SGHVS and CDR2 FQNEAQ. There are 18 residues in the CDR3. V lost 3 bases to trimming and J lost 2 bases; unmatched junction nucleotides: 8. CDR3 DNA: TGTGCCAGCAGCTTGACTAGCGGGGGGTCTCGTCCCACAGATACGCAGTATTTT. Translated: CASSLTSGGSRPTDTQYF.

The rearrangement uses TRBV7-9 and TRBJ2-3, with TRBD1 identical over 9 bases. Germline CDR1 SEHNR, CDR2 FQNEAQ (reference sequence). Germline trimming cut 5 bases from V and 6 bases from J; bases unmatched to any gene: 21. The CDR3 consists of 19 residues. The DNA of the CDR3 is TGTGCCAGCAGCCCATGGTACGCCTACAGGGGGCTAGGAGAGGATACGCAGTATTTT. It specifies CASSPWYAYRGLGEDTQYF.

This chain joins TRBV9 and TRBJ1-4, with D tentatively TRBD1 (5 bases). The germline V gene encodes CDR1 SGDLS and CDR2 YYNGEE. Deletions cut 0 bases from V and 8 bases from J, with 20 bases between. There are 17 residues in the CDR3. As DNA, the CDR3 is TGTGCCAGCAGCGTAGCCGGGACGCCGTCTTCTGAGGAAAAACTGTTTTTT. Translating gives CASSVAGTPSSEEKLFF.

The CDR3: CASSLGWRGSYEQYF. CDR3 bases: TGTGCCAGCAGCCTAGGATGGAGGGGCTCCTACGAGCAGTACTTC. The chain employs TRBV11-2 and TRBJ2-7, with D maybe TRBD2 (6 bases). The germline V gene encodes CDR1 SGHAT and CDR2 FQNNGV. V lost 5 bases, J lost 0 bases, and 14 bases lay in between. This CDR3 spans 15 amino acids.

This chain's CDR3 is CASSLLRRGTGSYEQFF. The CDR3 region has the DNA TGTGCCAGCAGTTTACTCCGTCGGGGGACAGGGTCTTATGAGCAGTTCTTC. V usage is TRBV27 and J usage is TRBJ2-1; 9 nucleotides align to TRBD1. Germline values: CDR1 MNHEY, CDR2 SMNVEV (reference sequence). This CDR3 is 17 amino acids long. Trimming at V came to 2 bases and at J to 8 bases, leaving 13 bases not matched to a gene.

The chain links TRBV28 to TRBJ1-5; 7 bases fit TRBD1. J was trimmed by 7 bases and V by 5 bases; bases with no gene match: 11. Germline CDR1 reads MDHEN; CDR2 reads SYDVKM. The CDR3 extends over 15 amino acids. The CDR3 region is CASSLPGGLEQPQHF. CDR3 in DNA: TGTGCCAGCAGTCTCCCAGGGGGTTTGGAGCAGCCCCAGCATTTT. Together with reference TRBV28 and TRBJ1-5, the CDR3 gives the full variable domain: DVKVTQSSRYLVKRTGEKVFLECVQDMDHENMFWYRQDPGLGLRLIYFSYDVKMKEKGDIPEGYSVSREKKERFSLILESASTNQTSMYLCASSLPGGLEQPQHFGDGTRLSIL.

This rearrangement joins TRBV2 to TRBJ2-2; tentative D call: TRBD2 (6 bases). V shed 6 bases and J shed 2 bases, with 10 bases lying between them. This CDR3 is built from 14 residues. Germline loops: CDR1 SNHLY, CDR2 FYNNEI. For the CDR3, the DNA is TGTGCCAGCAGAGAGGGACTCAACACCGGGGAGCTGTTTTTT. Amino acids: CASREGLNTGELFF.

This clone turned up a few times. The sample carries other DNA sequences with the same CDR3. This chain uses TRBV4-1 with TRBJ1-2; 10 nucleotides agree with TRBD1. The V gene's germline CDR1 is MGHRA and CDR2 YSYEKL. The CDR3 consists of 17 residues. The V and J ends lost 0 bases and 8 bases, in that order; junction bases with no gene match: 12. CDR3 sequence: CASSQDLRDRGPGGYTF. The CDR3 DNA follows: TGCGCCAGCAGCCAAGATCTGCGCGACAGGGGGCCGGGGGGCTACACCTTC.

The V and J genes are TRBV7-9 and TRBJ2-1; no definite D call. Germline V lookup: CDR1 SEHNR, CDR2 FQNEAQ (reference sequence). V lost 1 base and J 10 bases, leaving 5 bases between the germline ends. CDR3 length: 11 residues. This CDR3 reads CASSLVWEQFF. In DNA form, the CDR3 reads TGTGCCAGCAGCTTAGTGTGGGAGCAGTTCTTC.

The V call is TRBV30, the J call TRBJ2-3, with D possibly matching TRBD1 (5 bases). The V gene's germline CDR1 is GTSNPN and CDR2 SVGIG (reference sequence). The CDR3 is made up of 13 amino acids. Trimming took off 8 bases at V and 0 bases at J, with 12 bases between the two ends. In DNA, the CDR3 is TGTGCCCGTCAGGGATCTAGCACAGATACGCAGTATTTT. Protein product: CARQGSSTDTQYF.

The gene calls are TRBV5-6 and TRBJ1-1, with 8 positions matching TRBD1. CDR1 and CDR2 from the germline V gene are SGHDT and YYEEEE. The CDR3 loop spans 18 amino acids. The V and J ends lost 7 bases and 0 bases, in that order; junction bases with no gene match: 17. The CDR3 DNA sequence: TGTGCCAGCGTTTGGGCATGTGACAGGGGCGAACTGAACACTGAAGCTTTCTTT. Amino acid sequence: CASVWACDRGELNTEAFF.